One and the same sample provided the 30 T cell receptor beta chains below, sequenced in a study of blood T cell repertoires in COVID-19. TCRdb keeps only in-frame clones here, not all; method: immunoSEQ multiplex PCR. The table has some 99,000 clones, roughly 83% seen once; the top ten hold over 15%. Specimen: peripheral blood. The receptors come from a woman aged 55-69 years with acute or convalescent COVID-19.

This clone was recorded at least ten times. This chain joins TRBV2 and TRBJ2-7; 8 bases fit TRBD1. The CDR3 totals 14 residues. V lost 3 bases and J lost 1; bases outside the gene matches: 2. CDR1 is SNHLY and CDR2 is FYNNEI in the germline V gene. In DNA, the CDR3 is TGTGCCAGCAGTGAGGACAGGGCTTCCTACGAGCAGTACTTC. Amino acid sequence: CASSEDRASYEQYF.

The V and J genes are TRBV7-2 and TRBJ2-1; 7 bases agree with TRBD2. Losses at the gene ends were 6 bases for V and 3 bases for J; bases not matched to a gene: 11. This CDR3 spans 16 amino acids. The germline V gene has CDR1 SGHTA and CDR2 FQGNSA. For the CDR3, the DNA is TGTGCCAGCAGTATTGTGGCGGGACTATACTACAATGAGCAGTTCTTC. Translating it yields CASSIVAGLYYNEQFF.

The chain uses TRBV29-1 and TRBJ2-5; weak D call: TRBD2 (5 bases). The germline V gene has CDR1 SQVTM and CDR2 ANQGSEA. The V gene lost 5 bases and the J gene lost 0 bases, with 10 bases spanning the gap. CDR3 length equals 13 residues. The CDR3 spells CSVPVAYQETQYF. DNA of the CDR3: TGCAGCGTTCCAGTAGCGTACCAAGAGACCCAGTACTTC.

The V call is TRBV6-5, the J call TRBJ1-1; D perhaps matches TRBD1 (5 bases). The CDR3 has 12 amino acids. Germline V gene sequence: CDR1 MNHEY, CDR2 SVGAGI. The V end was cut by 6 bases, the J end by 13 bases, with 18 bases between. CDR3 DNA sequence: TGTGCCAGCAGGAGGAAGTCAGGGAAGGTTTTCTTT. It is translated as CASRRKSGKVFF.

This clone was seen just once. The rearrangement joins TRBV19 to TRBJ2-1, with 8 bases that match TRBD2. The germline gives CDR1 LNHDA, CDR2 SQIVND (reference sequence). The V segment lost 3 bases and the J segment 2 bases; nucleotides outside the gene matches: 3. There are 15 residues in the CDR3. The CDR3 coding sequence is TGTGCCAGTAGTATGACTAGCGACACCTACAATGAGCAGTTCTTC. Amino acids: CASSMTSDTYNEQFF.

This clone occurred many times. V gene TRBV7-2 combines with J gene TRBJ2-2; 7 bases match TRBD2. The CDR3 has 14 amino acids. Germline V gene sequence: CDR1 SGHTA, CDR2 FQGNSA. J was trimmed by 4 bases and V by 3 bases; bases with no gene match: 2. The CDR3: CASSFSGGTGELFF. In nucleotides, the CDR3 is TGTGCCAGCAGCTTCTCGGGAGGCACCGGGGAGCTGTTTTTT.

This clone was seen a few times. The chain uses TRBV5-8 and TRBJ2-7, with TRBD1 as a possible D gene (6 bases). Germline-derived CDR1 and CDR2 are SGHTS and YDEGEE. The CDR3 is 15 residues long. V was pared by 0 bases and J by 3 bases, with 13 bases between. CDR3: CASSLADRNHYEQYF. The DNA for the CDR3 is TGTGCCAGCAGCTTGGCCGACAGGAACCACTACGAGCAGTACTTC.

This chain connects TRBV6-2 or TRBV6-3 to TRBJ2-5; possible D gene TRBD2, 6 bases. The germline V gene has CDR1 MNHEY and CDR2 SVGEGT. Trimming cost V 4 bases and J 1 base, with 13 bases left between them. CDR3 length: 15 amino acids. In DNA, the CDR3 is TGTGCCAGCAGTTCTCTATCTAGCGTCCAAGAGACCCAGTACTTC. Encoded protein: CASSSLSSVQETQYF.

The chain has TRBV5-1 and TRBJ1-1; D not certain. Per the germline V gene, CDR1 is SGHRS and CDR2 is YFSETQ. The CDR3 sequence is 15 residues long. V lost 0 bases, J lost 2 bases, and 11 bases lay in between. The DNA for the CDR3 is TGCGCCAGCAGCTTGGTGGCAGGAGGAAACACTGAAGCTTTCTTT. It codes for CASSLVAGGNTEAFF.

The chain has TRBV19 and TRBJ2-4; D might be TRBD2 (6 bases). CDR1 and CDR2 from the germline V gene are LNHDA and SQIVND (reference sequence). V gave up 2 bases and J gave up 9 bases, with 11 bases separating them. The CDR3 loop spans 13 amino acids. The CDR3: CASSIRREAIQYF. As DNA, the CDR3 is TGTGCCAGTAGTATAAGGCGGGAAGCCATTCAGTACTTC.

V and J are TRBV21-1 and TRBJ2-5; the table's D call, TRBD2, has no DNA check behind it. TRBV21-1 is noted as a pseudogene. The CDR3 consists of 14 residues. The CDR3 spells CASTEFLLQETQYF. In nucleotides, the CDR3 is TGTGCCAGCACGGAGTTCCTCCTCCAAGAGACCCAGTACTTC.

The gene calls are TRBV27 and TRBJ1-2; 9 bases are a match to TRBD1. CDR1 and CDR2 (germline): MNHEY, SMNVEV (reference sequence). The CDR3 runs 14 residues. V was clipped by 6 bases and J by 4 bases; unmatched bases: 6. Here the CDR3 reads CASSLTGGVYGYTF. CDR3 sequence (DNA): TGTGCCAGCAGCCTAACAGGGGGCGTCTATGGCTACACCTTC.

The rearrangement joins TRBV7-9 to TRBJ1-2; 10 nucleotides line up with TRBD1. CDR3 length: 14 amino acids. V was clipped by 5 bases and J by 3 bases; unmatched bases: 3. Germline V gives CDR1 SEHNR, CDR2 FQNEAQ (reference sequence). The CDR3, as DNA: TGTGCCAGCAGCCTCGGACAGGGGGACTATGGCTACACCTTC. It translates to CASSLGQGDYGYTF.

The rearrangement uses TRBV2 and TRBJ2-5; TRBD1 aligns across 7 bases. Germline V lookup: CDR1 SNHLY, CDR2 FYNNEI. The V segment lost 7 bases and the J segment 3 bases; nucleotides outside the gene matches: 8. The CDR3 length is 14 residues. CDR3 in amino acids: CASNREGAKETQYF. CDR3 bases: TGTGCCAGCAATCGAGAGGGGGCGAAAGAGACCCAGTACTTC.

The chain couples TRBV7-9 to TRBJ1-4; no firm D call. The CDR3 runs 16 residues. Trimming shortened V by 2 bases and J by 2 bases, and 12 bases separated the two germline ends. The germline CDR1 and CDR2 sequences are SEHNR and FQNEAQ (reference sequence). This CDR3 is CASSLHRRETNEKLFF. The CDR3 region has the DNA TGTGCCAGCAGCTTACATCGCCGGGAGACTAATGAAAAACTGTTTTTT.

This clone has just one count. The chain is built from TRBV6-5 and TRBJ1-1; unclear D gene. Germline CDR1 and CDR2: MNHEY and SVGAGI. The CDR3 has 12 amino acids. Trimming pared 6 bases from V and 0 bases from J, leaving 5 bases between. CDR3 in amino acids: CASRALNTEAFF. The CDR3 region has the DNA TGTGCCAGCAGAGCTTTGAACACTGAAGCTTTCTTT.

This clone appeared once. The rearrangement joins TRBV18 to TRBJ2-5; D unclear. The CDR3 totals 13 residues. Germline V gene sequence: CDR1 KGHSH, CDR2 LQKENI. Trimming shortened V by 3 bases and J by 0 bases, and 5 bases separated the two germline ends. The CDR3 sequence is CASSPSYQETQYF. In DNA, the CDR3 is TGTGCCAGCTCACCCTCGTACCAAGAGACCCAGTACTTC.

The chain couples TRBV11-2 to TRBJ1-4; D gene unclear. The germline gives CDR1 SGHAT, CDR2 FQNNGV. The V end lost 3 bases, the J end lost 8 bases, and 10 bases lay between the germline ends. This CDR3 has 13 residues. The CDR3 is CASSFNQREKLFF. DNA of the CDR3: TGTGCCAGCAGCTTTAATCAGAGGGAAAAACTGTTTTTT.

This chain uses TRBV29-1 with TRBJ1-1; the D is unclear. CDR1 is SQVTM, CDR2 ANQGSEA, per germline. This CDR3 is built from 13 residues. V gave up 4 bases and J gave up 4 bases, with 13 bases separating them. The CDR3 nucleotides are TGCAGCGTTGGTCCTACCCCTCGCACTGAAGCTTTCTTT. As protein: CSVGPTPRTEAFF.

The J gene is TRBJ1-5, the V gene TRBV20-1, with TRBD1 identical over 9 bases. V shed 3 bases and J 5 bases; nucleotides not matched to a gene: 5. This CDR3 contains 14 residues. CDR1 DFQATT and CDR2 SNEGSKA come from the germline V gene (reference sequence). DNA for the CDR3: TGCAGTGCTAGTAGGGACAGGGACTATCAGCCCCAGCATTTT. It specifies CSASRDRDYQPQHF.

The chain recombines TRBV5-4 with TRBJ2-2, with D possibly matching TRBD1 (6 bases). Trimming took off 4 bases at V and 5 bases at J, with 12 bases between the two ends. Germline CDR1 and CDR2: SGHNT and YYREEE (reference sequence). The length of the CDR3 is 14 residues. CDR3 nucleotide sequence: TGTGCCAGCAGCCACCCAGGGGAGACCGGGGAGCTGTTTTTT. Protein product: CASSHPGETGELFF.

The chain employs TRBV15 and TRBJ2-7; 9 nucleotides align to TRBD2. The CDR3 spans 15 residues. Germline V gene data show CDR1 as LNHNV and CDR2 as YYDKDF (reference sequence). J lost 6 bases, V lost 0 bases, and 6 bases had no gene match. CDR3 coding DNA: TGTGCCACCAGCAGAGATAAGGTAGCGGGAGCCGAGCAGTACTTC. Translated, it gives CATSRDKVAGAEQYF.

The chain couples TRBV10-1 to TRBJ2-2; no clear D. Looked up from germline, CDR1 is WNHNN and CDR2 is SYGVQD (reference sequence). V lost 5 bases and J 5 bases, leaving 9 bases between the germline ends. CDR3 length equals 13 residues. DNA of the CDR3: TGCGCCAGCAGTTCTGAGGCGACCGGGGAGCTGTTTTTT. It yields the protein CASSSEATGELFF.

The chain uses TRBV24-1 and TRBJ2-3; TRBD2 matches 7 bases. Trimming cost V 1 base and J 2 bases; bases outside gene matches: 5. The CDR3 consists of 16 residues. Germline-derived CDR1 and CDR2 are KGHDR and SFDVKD. The CDR3 nucleotides are TGTGCCACCAGTGATTTCTCGCGGGAGCTCACAGATACGCAGTATTTT. It is translated as CATSDFSRELTDTQYF.

The genes are TRBV2 and TRBJ2-5; D possibly corresponds to TRBD1 (6 bases). The ends were cut back, 6 bases at V and 5 bases at J, with 16 bases in the middle. CDR3 size: 14 residues. CDR1 is SNHLY and CDR2 is FYNNEI in the germline V gene. The CDR3 DNA reads as TGTGCCAGCAGGAACAGGGTTCCAGGGGAGACCCAGTACTTC. As protein: CASRNRVPGETQYF.

The chain combines TRBV28 with TRBJ2-1; a weak D match, TRBD2 (5 bases). Germline CDR1 reads MDHEN; CDR2 reads SYDVKM. This CDR3 has 15 amino acids. Trimming took off 4 bases at V and 3 bases at J, with 13 bases between the two ends. CDR3 region: CASSSRRLVYNEQFF. The CDR3 DNA reads TGTGCCAGCAGTTCTAGGAGGTTGGTCTACAATGAGCAGTTCTTC.

This sequence joins TRBV5-1 and TRBJ2-1; 7 nucleotides match TRBD2. The CDR3 is 14 amino acids. Germline CDR1 and CDR2: SGHRS and YFSETQ. Trimming took 0 bases from V and 7 from J; bases not matched to a gene: 4. DNA for the CDR3: TGCGCCAGCAGCTTGGTTGCGGGAGCGAATGAGCAGTTCTTC. This encodes CASSLVAGANEQFF.

The J gene is TRBJ1-1, the V gene TRBV20-1; D unclear. CDR1 is DFQATT and CDR2 is SNEGSKA in the germline V gene (reference sequence). This CDR3 comprises 11 residues. The V end lost 3 bases, the J end lost 5 bases, and 7 bases lay between the germline ends. Here the CDR3 reads CSASEPTEAFF. The CDR3 coding sequence is TGCAGTGCTAGCGAGCCGACTGAAGCTTTCTTT.

The gene calls are TRBV24-1 and TRBJ2-7; 9 bases are a match to TRBD1. In germline, CDR1 is KGHDR, CDR2 SFDVKD. V was clipped by 12 bases and J by 2 bases; unmatched bases: 4. CDR3 size: 12 residues. In DNA, the CDR3 is TGTGCCGTGGGACAGGGCACCTACGAGCAGTACTTC. Its translation is CAVGQGTYEQYF.

The chain joins TRBV28 to TRBJ2-1; TRBD2 agrees at 13 bases. This CDR3 has 20 amino acids. CDR1 and CDR2 (germline): MDHEN, SYDVKM. The junction had 18 bases not matched to a gene; V was cut back by 6 bases and J by 4 bases. CDR3 in amino acids: CASSQVGLAGTRSGYNEQFF. CDR3 nucleotide sequence: TGTGCCAGCAGCCAGGTGGGACTAGCGGGGACCCGGTCAGGGTACAATGAGCAGTTCTTC.